Listed below are T cell receptor beta chains from one sample, sequenced in a study of human T cells and chemical hapten exposure. TCRdb itself ran the RACE reads through MiXCR, one entry per CDR3 protein. The data hold about 290,000 distinct CDR3 sequences, with approximately 8% observed a single time. The source material was whole blood, sampled in connection with sensitization to the hapten diphenylcyclopropenone (DPC). The source is a man aged 18 to 30 with alopecia areata. Some clones in this sample may be carry-over from other donors' samples. Both conserved end residues are part of each CDR3.

V,J,CDR3
TRBV12-3/TRBV12-4,TRBJ1-5,CASTGQINQPQHF
TRBV20-1,TRBJ2-1,CSAAGTSYNEQFF
TRBV2,TRBJ1-5,CASRSTKRGLNQPQHF
TRBV7-8,TRBJ1-2,CASSWGRFVGYTF
TRBV9,TRBJ2-5,CASSVAVGGFQETQYF
TRBV5-1,TRBJ1-2,CASSPALRGGYTF
TRBV9,TRBJ2-1,CASSVGPDEQFF
TRBV5-1,TRBJ2-3,CASSPTGERINTQYF
TRBV12-3/TRBV12-4,TRBJ2-3,CASSRVGGTDTQYF
TRBV7-9,TRBJ2-1,CASRETYNEQFF
TRBV5-6,TRBJ2-5,CASSLTHRVQETQYF
TRBV6-4,TRBJ2-1,CASSVGPSSYNEQFF
TRBV4-2,TRBJ1-2,CASSSGTGNFYGYTF
TRBV10-3,TRBJ1-5,CAISDDRDHQPQHF
TRBV5-1,TRBJ2-7,CASSLGQSYEQYF
TRBV7-9,TRBJ2-2,CASSRGQLTGELFF
TRBV12-3/TRBV12-4,TRBJ1-2,CASSTGQGAGGYTF
TRBV6-2/TRBV6-3,TRBJ2-3,CASTLGVARMTDTQYF
TRBV6-5,TRBJ2-1,CASSYYGGDNEQFF
TRBV11-3,TRBJ2-1,CASSPADSSYNEQFF
TRBV6-1,TRBJ2-3,CASRMDLNTDTQYF
TRBV4-3,TRBJ2-5,CASSRIDRAGEETQYF
TRBV6-2/TRBV6-3,TRBJ1-5,CASNGQGLQPQHF
TRBV20-1,TRBJ1-4,CSGAGDRSMGEKLFF